This TCR beta chain was obtained from a study of ipilimumab plus nivolumab after autologous stem cell transplantation (dated by TCRdb to about 2021). Context from the whole study: Trial patients received a median of about 5 ipilimumab doses and fewer than 10 nivolumab doses. Both primary refractory and relapsed disease were represented in the DLBCL cohort, where 18-month progression-free survival was approximately 87% and 28%, respectively. The trial enrolled patients with high-risk diffuse large B cell lymphoma, mature T cell lymphoma, or multiple myeloma undergoing autologous transplant. The intent-to-treat population of the trial was made up of a few dozen patients.

The germline V gene gives CDR1 as ENHRY and CDR2 as SYGVKD. CDR3 length: 12 amino acids, cysteine to phenylalanine. Only the CDR3 DNA is retained, 36 bases long and in frame from the first base. V gives up 10 bases and J gives up 6 bases, and the segment between their germline ends measures 12 bases. A remark on this clone: Which antigen it targets is not known. One base away there is no much larger clone; base qualities are not given.

Library generation was performed with the immunoSEQ multiplex PCR assay. This immuneACCESS table, as held by TCRdb, lists in-frame sequences with V and J called but not all clones. Of the missing ones, under half trace to an unresolved V gene in checked studies; the others have no known cause. The sample data list 10,000 to 15,000 clones, and about three quarters of these were observed just once. The ten top clones hold 15% to 20% of the sample. Broader findings and caveats from the paper: The authors stated that profiles of the T cell receptor repertoire, regulatory T cell phenotype and gut microbiota provided a biologic rationale for studying this approach further. The authors concluded that, as post-transplant consolidation, combined checkpoint inhibition appeared tolerable.

Ipilimumab was given at 1 mg/kg intravenously on day 1 of selected weeks, and checkpoint therapy started 14 to 28 days after autologous transplant. Patients received nivolumab at 3 mg/kg intravenously on day 1 of weeks 1, 4, 7, 10, and every two weeks through week 26. The study was a Phase Ib clinical trial testing combined checkpoint inhibition with ipilimumab and nivolumab as consolidation after autologous stem cell transplantation. This sequence originates from a male donor with diffuse large B-cell lymphoma. Sequences were derived from PBMCs, sampled in a trial of ipilimumab plus nivolumab as post-transplant consolidation. The chain employs TRBV10-3 and TRBJ2-2; TRBD2 is possibly the D segment (5 matching bases). The CDR3 loop reads CATGVGPGELFF. Here is the DNA: TGTGCCACCGGGGTCGGTCCCGGGGAGCTGTTTTTT.